Following are 26 T cell receptor beta chains from one sample sequenced in a study of Ad26.COV2.S vaccination and SARS-CoV-2 variants. Sample treatment: some 20 received Ad26.COV2.S at low or high dose, single or two shots; 5 received placebo; per-sample allocation not given. The investigators took samples on day 63 after the first vaccine or placebo injection. This table comes from immunoSEQ multiplex PCR, and its TCRdb copy is limited to in-frame clones, with some not included. This sample carries 350,000 to 500,000 clones, 80% to 95% of them seen once, and the ten largest clones take more than 10%. The sequences come from peripheral blood, collected in a trial of Ad26.COV2.S vaccine versus placebo. The receptors stem from a person aged 18-60 years who received the Ad26.COV2.S COVID-19 vaccine or a placebo.

CDR3 nucleotide sequence: TGCGCCAGCAGCCTGGACTTTTACTCCTACGAGCAGTACTTC. Encoded protein: CASSLDFYSYEQYF. This sequence joins TRBV4-3 and TRBJ2-7, with D possibly matching TRBD2 (5 bases). Deletions cut 4 bases from V and 0 bases from J, with 10 bases between. The CDR3 spans 14 residues. From germline, CDR1 is LGHNA and CDR2 YSLEER.

This chain links TRBV14 with TRBJ2-1, with 9 bases that match TRBD2. V lost 5 bases and J lost 7; bases outside the gene matches: 3. The CDR3 loop spans 13 amino acids. Germline V gene data show CDR1 as SGHDN and CDR2 as FVKESK. The CDR3: CASSEGLANEQFF. The CDR3 region has the DNA TGTGCCAGCAGCGAGGGACTAGCTAATGAGCAGTTCTTC.

CDR3: CASSSTGNTEAFF. The CDR3 DNA is TGTGCCAGCAGCTCGACAGGGAACACTGAAGCTTTCTTT. The chain recombines TRBV7-9 with TRBJ1-1; weak D call: TRBD1 (6 bases). V lost 4 bases and J lost 1, with 7 bases in between. The CDR3 contains 13 residues. Germline assignment: CDR1 SEHNR and CDR2 FQNEAQ (reference sequence).

The chain is built from TRBV5-1 and TRBJ1-3; TRBD1 aligns across 8 bases. Germline CDR1 is SGHRS and CDR2 is YFSETQ. Unmatched junction bases numbered 3, after V lost 4 bases and J lost 3 bases. This CDR3 contains 14 residues. For the CDR3, the DNA is TGCGCCAGCAGCACGACAGGGGTTGGAAACACCATATATTTT. Amino acids: CASSTTGVGNTIYF.

This chain uses TRBV6-6 with TRBJ1-3; D is ambiguous. The CDR3 length is 16 residues. V lost 4 bases to trimming and J lost 0 bases, with 13 bases between them. The V gene's germline CDR1 is MNHNY and CDR2 SVGAGI (reference sequence). CDR3 residues: CASSLPRYSSGNTIYF. CDR3 coding DNA: TGTGCCAGCAGTTTACCCAGGTACAGCTCTGGAAACACCATATATTTT.

This chain connects TRBV7-9 to TRBJ1-2; D gene unclear. CDR1 is SEHNR and CDR2 is FQNEAQ in the germline V gene (reference sequence). This CDR3 comprises 13 residues. Trimming removed 0 bases at V and 4 bases at J, with 6 bases between. CDR3 region: CASSLATSYGYTF. DNA of the CDR3: TGTGCCAGCAGCTTAGCCACCTCCTATGGCTACACCTTC.

V and J are TRBV7-2 and TRBJ2-3, with 12 bases matching TRBD2. With 2 bases clipped from V and 5 bases from J, the junction kept 14 bases outside the gene matches. Germline V gene sequence: CDR1 SGHTA, CDR2 FQGNSA. There are 19 residues in the CDR3. The CDR3 reads CASSLPSSRTSGNQDTQYF. The CDR3 bases are TGTGCCAGCAGCTTACCTAGCTCCCGGACTAGCGGGAATCAAGATACGCAGTATTTT.

The chain is built from TRBV10-3 and TRBJ1-3; D remains unclear. Germline CDR1 ENHRY, CDR2 SYGVKD. V gave up 6 bases and J gave up 1 base, with 7 bases separating them. The length of the CDR3 is 13 residues. CDR3 sequence: CAISRVSGNTIYF. Here the CDR3 DNA reads TGTGCCATCAGCCGGGTTTCTGGAAACACCATATATTTT.

The rearrangement links TRBV6-2 or TRBV6-3 to TRBJ2-7, with 13 bases aligning to TRBD2. This CDR3 spans 17 amino acids. V shed 5 bases, J shed 3 bases, and the junction held 10 bases outside the gene matches. The V gene's germline CDR1 is MNHEY and CDR2 SVGEGT. The CDR3 sequence is CASSPRRGLAGDYEQYF. The CDR3 DNA reads as TGTGCCAGCAGTCCCAGGAGAGGACTAGCGGGGGACTACGAGCAGTACTTC.

The rearrangement uses TRBV4-3 and TRBJ2-1; TRBD2 matches 9 bases. V lost 0 bases, J lost 6 bases, and 6 bases stayed unmatched. The CDR3 is 16 residues long. Germline values: CDR1 LGHNA, CDR2 YSLEER. The DNA of the CDR3 is TGCGCCAGCAGCCAAGATCGGCGGGAGGGCCCCAATGAGCAGTTCTTC. This encodes CASSQDRREGPNEQFF.

The chain links TRBV27 to TRBJ2-1; 11 nucleotides line up with TRBD2. V shed 1 base and J 9 bases; nucleotides not matched to a gene: 8. Germline V gene data show CDR1 as MNHEY and CDR2 as SMNVEV (reference sequence). CDR3 length: 16 residues. The CDR3 bases are TGTGCCAGCAGTTTATGGTCGACTAGCGGGACTGGTGAGCAGTTCTTC. It encodes CASSLWSTSGTGEQFF.

This clone appeared a single time. V usage is TRBV6-2 or TRBV6-3 and J usage is TRBJ2-7; 7 bases match TRBD1. This CDR3 spans 15 amino acids. Germline V lookup: CDR1 MNHEY, CDR2 SVGEGT. Trimming at V came to 0 bases and at J to 3 bases, leaving 5 bases not matched to a gene. The CDR3 nucleotides read TGTGCCAGCAGTTACTCGACAGGGAAAGTCTACGAGCAGTACTTC. It encodes CASSYSTGKVYEQYF.

The chain recombines TRBV5-5 with TRBJ2-3, with D perhaps being TRBD1 or TRBD2 (5 bases each). Trimming removed 4 bases at V and 0 bases at J, with 21 bases between. This CDR3 is 18 amino acids long. CDR1 and CDR2 from the germline V gene are SGHKS and YYEKEE (reference sequence). The chain's CDR3 is CASSRDPPGLGSTDTQYF. The DNA of the CDR3 is TGTGCCAGCAGCCGGGACCCCCCAGGACTGGGGAGCACAGATACGCAGTATTTT.

The CDR3: CASSLFQGAGYGYTF. The CDR3 DNA is TGTGCCAGCAGCTTGTTCCAGGGGGCGGGGTATGGCTACACCTTC. This chain connects TRBV5-6 to TRBJ1-2; 8 nucleotides align to TRBD1. The CDR3 sequence is 15 residues long. Germline V gene sequence: CDR1 SGHDT, CDR2 YYEEEE. V shed 1 base, J shed 5 bases, and the junction held 7 bases outside the gene matches.

The rearrangement uses TRBV14 and TRBJ2-7; a weak D match, TRBD2 (5 bases). This CDR3 has 15 residues. The germline gives CDR1 SGHDN, CDR2 FVKESK. V lost 0 bases, J lost 2 bases, and 11 bases lay in between. The CDR3 bases are TGTGCCAGCAGCCAAGAAGGAAGCGGAACCTACGAGCAGTACTTC. Amino acids: CASSQEGSGTYEQYF.

This chain links TRBV3-1 (or the pseudogene TRBV3-2) with TRBJ2-3; TRBD2 agrees at 8 bases. The CDR3 loop spans 17 amino acids. The V gene end was trimmed by 3 bases and the J gene end by 0 bases; junction bases not matched to a gene: 8. Germline CDR1 reads LGHDT; CDR2 reads YNNKEL (reference sequence). The chain's CDR3 is CASSQVTSADSTDTQYF. CDR3 coding DNA: TGTGCCAGCAGCCAGGTGACTAGCGCAGATAGCACAGATACGCAGTATTTT.

Only one count was recorded for this clone. This chain connects TRBV9 to TRBJ2-1; 15 bases map to TRBD2. Germline V lookup: CDR1 SGDLS, CDR2 YYNGEE. V lost 4 bases to trimming and J lost 8 bases; unmatched junction nucleotides: 16. The CDR3 loop spans 19 amino acids. CDR3 sequence: CASSTPGLAGGPQGYEQFF. CDR3 DNA: TGTGCCAGCAGCACCCCGGGACTAGCGGGAGGCCCCCAAGGGTATGAGCAGTTCTTC. Supplemented by reference TRBV9 and TRBJ2-1, the full variable domain reads DSGVTQTPKHLITATGQRVTLRCSPRSGDLSVYWYQQSLDQGLQFLIQYYNGEERAKGNILERFSAQQFPDLHSELNLSSLELGDSALYFCASSTPGLAGGPQGYEQFFGPGTRLTVL.

The chain couples TRBV28 to TRBJ2-1; possibly TRBD1 for D (6 bases). Looked up from germline, CDR1 is MDHEN and CDR2 is SYDVKM. With 6 bases removed from V and 9 bases from J, the gap between germline ends came to 18 bases. The CDR3 totals 14 residues. The CDR3 sequence is CASRLDLQGSEQFF. The CDR3 nucleotides read TGTGCCAGCAGGTTGGACCTACAGGGCAGTGAGCAGTTCTTC.

The V and J genes are TRBV6-2 or TRBV6-3 and TRBJ2-2, with a possible D match to TRBD2 (6 bases). The length of the CDR3 is 15 residues. CDR1 is MNHEY and CDR2 is SVGEGT in the germline V gene. The V end was cut by 2 bases, the J end by 7 bases, with 14 bases between. CDR3 sequence (DNA): TGTGCCAGCAGTTACACTGGTAGCGGAAACGGGGAGCTGTTTTTT. It encodes CASSYTGSGNGELFF.

A note on this clone: At the DNA level, this CDR3 is encoded by other sequences in the same sample as well. This CDR3 is CATSDPRGTDTQYF. CDR3 nucleotide sequence: TGTGCCACCAGTGATCCGCGAGGGACAGATACGCAGTATTTT. V gene TRBV24-1 combines with J gene TRBJ2-3; perhaps TRBD2 as D (5 bases). Trimming took off 3 bases at V and 3 bases at J, with 9 bases between the two ends. The CDR3 extends over 14 amino acids. Germline V gene lookup returns CDR1 KGHDR and CDR2 SFDVKD.

The sample holds one count of this clone. This chain links TRBV5-1 with TRBJ1-4; TRBD1 might be the D (5 bases). Trimming took off 1 base at V and 3 bases at J, with 7 bases between the two ends. This CDR3 region has 14 residues. Germline CDR1 and CDR2: SGHRS and YFSETQ. CDR3: CASSLRGPNEKLFF. In DNA, the CDR3 is TGCGCCAGCAGCTTGAGGGGCCCTAATGAAAAACTGTTTTTT.

The chain has TRBV4-1 and TRBJ2-3; TRBD2 matches at 11 bases. Trimming cost V 6 bases and J 0 bases; bases outside gene matches: 2. Germline assignment: CDR1 MGHRA and CDR2 YSYEKL. The CDR3 covers 15 residues. In nucleotides, the CDR3 is TGCGCCAGCAGGTGGACTAGCGGGAGCACAGATACGCAGTATTTT. Translation gives CASRWTSGSTDTQYF.

This clone appeared once. CDR3 DNA sequence: TGCGCCAGCAACCAACAGACGGGGCAGGGTGAAGCTTTCTTT. Its protein product is CASNQQTGQGEAFF. This sequence joins TRBV5-1 and TRBJ1-1; D may be TRBD1 (5 bases). The ends were cut back, 6 bases at V and 7 bases at J, with 19 bases in the middle. The CDR3 has 14 amino acids. The germline gives CDR1 SGHRS, CDR2 YFSETQ.

This rearrangement joins TRBV3-1 (or the pseudogene TRBV3-2) to TRBJ2-6; TRBD2 might be the D (5 bases). Germline V gene data show CDR1 as LGHDT and CDR2 as YNNKEL (reference sequence). CDR3 length: 14 residues. V shed 3 bases and J shed 2 bases, with 5 bases lying between them. CDR3 in amino acids: CASSQRAGANVLTF. The CDR3 region has the DNA TGTGCCAGCAGCCAGAGGGCTGGGGCCAACGTCCTGACTTTC.

V and J are TRBV5-4 and TRBJ1-4; no clear D gene. Trimming removed 4 bases from V and 0 bases from J, with 13 bases in between. The CDR3 length is 16 residues. Germline CDR1 and CDR2: SGHNT and YYREEE (reference sequence). CDR3 sequence (DNA): TGTGCCAGCAGCGCCGGACCGGTTGCAACTAATGAAAAACTGTTTTTT. This gives the protein CASSAGPVATNEKLFF.

The chain has TRBV11-2 and TRBJ2-2; 10 nucleotides match TRBD1. With 6 bases clipped from V and 7 bases from J, the junction kept 8 bases outside the gene matches. Germline CDR1 is SGHAT and CDR2 is FQNNGV. The CDR3 extends over 15 amino acids. The CDR3, as DNA: TGTGCCAGCAGAGTTCCGGGACAGGGGAACGGGGAGCTGTTTTTT. Its protein product is CASRVPGQGNGELFF.